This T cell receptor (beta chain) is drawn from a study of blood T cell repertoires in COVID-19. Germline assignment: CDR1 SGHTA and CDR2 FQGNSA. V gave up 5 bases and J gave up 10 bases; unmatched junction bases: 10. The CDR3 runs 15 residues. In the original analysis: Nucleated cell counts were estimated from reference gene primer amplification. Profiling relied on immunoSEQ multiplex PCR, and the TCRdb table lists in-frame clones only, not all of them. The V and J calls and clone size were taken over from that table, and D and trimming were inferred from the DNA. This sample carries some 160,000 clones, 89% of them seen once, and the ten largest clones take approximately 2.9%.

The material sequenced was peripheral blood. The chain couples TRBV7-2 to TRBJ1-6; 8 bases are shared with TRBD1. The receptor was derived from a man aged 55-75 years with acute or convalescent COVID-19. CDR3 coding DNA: TGTGCCAGCAGCCCAGGACAGGGATCTCGGTCACCCCTCCACTTT. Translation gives CASSPGQGSRSPLHF.